A selection of T cell receptor beta chains follows, all from one sample in a study of read filtering for tumor transcriptome and immune sequencing. In TCRdb, the reads were re-called with MiXCR into one record per CDR3 protein. The sample lists approximately 93,000 distinct CDR3 sequences; 20% to 25% were seen once. Sequenced: a population of CD138-negative cells sorted from bone marrow. The receptors were sampled from a donor at least 40 years old with multiple myeloma. Both conserved end residues are part of each CDR3. The order of the fields is V gene, CDR3 protein.

V gene: TRBV28; CDR3 protein: CASSLYGGENEQFF
V gene: TRBV7-3; CDR3 protein: CASSYGHGDEQYF
V gene: TRBV20-1; CDR3 protein: CSALVGTTIEAFF
V gene: TRBV5-4; CDR3 protein: CASSLRLAGALYNEQFF
V gene: TRBV5-1; CDR3 protein: CASSLLAGGQGEQFF
V gene: TRBV5-1; CDR3 protein: CASRASSTDTQYF
V gene: TRBV9; CDR3 protein: CASSPQGAYEQYF
V gene: TRBV20-1; CDR3 protein: CSARDSGGARDTQYF
V gene: TRBV5-5; CDR3 protein: CASSLRLAGAMVNEQYF
V gene: TRBV5-1; CDR3 protein: CASRPTGGYEQYF
V gene: TRBV18; CDR3 protein: CASSLAGAEGYSNQPQHF
V gene: TRBV25-1; CDR3 protein: CASIHRVLRETQYF
V gene: TRBV20-1; CDR3 protein: CSFRDPRSSGGEQYF
V gene: TRBV6-1; CDR3 protein: CASQATGSYNEQFF
V gene: TRBV28; CDR3 protein: CASSPSGAGNYGYTF
V gene: TRBV20-1; CDR3 protein: CSARTQETQYF
V gene: TRBV19; CDR3 protein: CASRTGPEPNQPQHF
V gene: TRBV28; CDR3 protein: CASSWAGRGAAQHF
V gene: TRBV7-2; CDR3 protein: CASSFKNIQYF
V gene: TRBV5-1; CDR3 protein: CASSFGGTGSNQPQHF
V gene: TRBV7-8; CDR3 protein: CASSLATAFGNQPQHF
V gene: TRBV6-6; CDR3 protein: CASRVDRYNEQFF
V gene: TRBV12-1; CDR3 protein: CASSFVSGLAGSSSYNEQFF
V gene: TRBV29-1; CDR3 protein: CSVEDLGNDNYGYTF
V gene: TRBV29-1; CDR3 protein: CSIISRGNEQFF
V gene: TRBV12-3/TRBV12-4; CDR3 protein: CASRATGQGRHEQFF
V gene: TRBV9; CDR3 protein: CASSVDFRPAGTDTQYF
V gene: TRBV7-3; CDR3 protein: CASSLVGLNTEAFF
V gene: TRBV6-1; CDR3 protein: CASITGTQSNQPQHF
V gene: TRBV28; CDR3 protein: CASTIRGGDTQYF
V gene: TRBV12-3/TRBV12-4; CDR3 protein: CASSYTYSNQPQHF
V gene: TRBV10-3; CDR3 protein: CAIERETGELFF
V gene: TRBV20-1; CDR3 protein: CSARGPGQPGEQYF
V gene: TRBV7-9; CDR3 protein: CASTPGGGTDTQYF
V gene: TRBV5-1; CDR3 protein: CASSLHPNTEAFF
V gene: TRBV7-9; CDR3 protein: CASSLGDSSGNTIYF
V gene: TRBV5-5; CDR3 protein: CVSSIGQGYGELSF
V gene: TRBV29-1; CDR3 protein: CSVAGTSGTDTQYF
V gene: TRBV2; CDR3 protein: CASSGQVYEQYF
V gene: TRBV11-2; CDR3 protein: CASSSRTYNEQFF
V gene: TRBV28; CDR3 protein: CASTGRGPTDTQYF
V gene: TRBV7-2; CDR3 protein: CASSFGVSSNTIYF